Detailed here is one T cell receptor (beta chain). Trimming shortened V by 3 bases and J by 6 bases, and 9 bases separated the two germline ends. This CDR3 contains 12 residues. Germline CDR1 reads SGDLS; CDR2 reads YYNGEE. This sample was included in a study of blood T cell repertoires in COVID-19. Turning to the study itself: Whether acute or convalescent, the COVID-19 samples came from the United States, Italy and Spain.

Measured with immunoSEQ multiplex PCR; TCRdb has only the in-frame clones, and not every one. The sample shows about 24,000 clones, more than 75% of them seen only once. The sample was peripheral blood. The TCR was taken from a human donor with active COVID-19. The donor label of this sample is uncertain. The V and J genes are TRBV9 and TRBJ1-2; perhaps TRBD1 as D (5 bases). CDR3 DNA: TGTGCCAGCAGCGCAGGGTTAGATGGCTACACCTTC. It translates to CASSAGLDGYTF.